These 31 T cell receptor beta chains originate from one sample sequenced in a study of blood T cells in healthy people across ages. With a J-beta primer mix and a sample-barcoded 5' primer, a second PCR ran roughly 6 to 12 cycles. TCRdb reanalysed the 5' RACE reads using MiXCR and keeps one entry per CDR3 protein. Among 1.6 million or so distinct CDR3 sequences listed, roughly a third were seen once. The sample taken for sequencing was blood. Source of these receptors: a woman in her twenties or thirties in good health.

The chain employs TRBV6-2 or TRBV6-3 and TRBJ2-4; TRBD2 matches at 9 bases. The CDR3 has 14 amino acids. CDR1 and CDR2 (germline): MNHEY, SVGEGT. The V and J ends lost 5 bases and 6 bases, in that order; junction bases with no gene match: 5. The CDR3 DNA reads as TGTGCCAGCAGTGTTAGCGGGAGTGGAAACATTCAGTACTTC. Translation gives CASSVSGSGNIQYF.

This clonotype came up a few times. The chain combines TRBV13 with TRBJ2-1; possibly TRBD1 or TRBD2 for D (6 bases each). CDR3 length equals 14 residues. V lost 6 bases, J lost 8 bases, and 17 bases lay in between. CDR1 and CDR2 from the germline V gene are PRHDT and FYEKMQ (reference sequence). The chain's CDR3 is CASRPWGAGDEQFF. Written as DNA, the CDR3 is TGTGCCAGCAGACCCTGGGGGGCGGGTGATGAGCAGTTCTTC.

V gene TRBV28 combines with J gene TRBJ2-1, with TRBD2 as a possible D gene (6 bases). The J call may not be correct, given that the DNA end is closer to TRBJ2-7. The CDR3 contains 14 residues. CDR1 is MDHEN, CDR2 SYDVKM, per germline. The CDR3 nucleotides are TGTGCCGGCATGCGGCGGGATCTTTACAATGAGCAGTACTTC. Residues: CAGMRRDLYNEQYF.

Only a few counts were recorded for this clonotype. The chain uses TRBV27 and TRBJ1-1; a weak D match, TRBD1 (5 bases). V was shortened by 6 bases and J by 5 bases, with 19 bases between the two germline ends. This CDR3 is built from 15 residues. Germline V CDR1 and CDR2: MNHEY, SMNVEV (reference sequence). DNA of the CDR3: TGTGCCAGCAGCTACCTCCCCGGGGGAACGACTGAAGCTTTCTTT. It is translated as CASSYLPGGTTEAFF.

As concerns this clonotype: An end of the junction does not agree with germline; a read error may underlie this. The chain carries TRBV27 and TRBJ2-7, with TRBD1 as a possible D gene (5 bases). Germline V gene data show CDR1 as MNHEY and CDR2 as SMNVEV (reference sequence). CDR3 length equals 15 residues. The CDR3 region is CAGRPRAGISYEQYF. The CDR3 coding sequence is TGTGCCGGCAGGCCCAGGGCAGGGATTTCCTACGAGCAGTACTTC.

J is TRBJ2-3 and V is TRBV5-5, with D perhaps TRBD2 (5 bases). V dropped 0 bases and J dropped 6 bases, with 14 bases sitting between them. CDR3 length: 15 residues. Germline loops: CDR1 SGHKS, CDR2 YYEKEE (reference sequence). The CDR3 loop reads CASSLVVARADTQYF. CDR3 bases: TGTGCCAGCAGCTTGGTGGTCGCGAGGGCTGATACGCAGTATTTT. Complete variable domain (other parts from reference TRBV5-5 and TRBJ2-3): DAGVTQSPTHLIKTRGQQVTLRCSPISGHKSVSWYQQVLGQGPQFIFQYYEKEERGRGNFPDRFSARQFPNYSSELNVNALLLGDSALYLCASSLVVARADTQYFGPGTRLTVL.

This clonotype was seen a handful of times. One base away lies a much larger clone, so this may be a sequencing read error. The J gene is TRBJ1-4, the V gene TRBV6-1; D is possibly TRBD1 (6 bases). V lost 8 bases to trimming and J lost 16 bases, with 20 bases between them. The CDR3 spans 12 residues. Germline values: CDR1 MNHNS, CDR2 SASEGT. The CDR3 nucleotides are TGTGCCAGCCGCGAGGGGGGCTTAGGTCCGTTTTTT. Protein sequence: CASREGGLGPFF.

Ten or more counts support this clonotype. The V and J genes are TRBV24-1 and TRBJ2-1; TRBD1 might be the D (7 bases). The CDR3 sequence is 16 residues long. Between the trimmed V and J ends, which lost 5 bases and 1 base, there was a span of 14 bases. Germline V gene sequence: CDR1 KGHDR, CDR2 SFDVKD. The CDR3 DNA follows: TGTGCCACCAGTGCTGGAGGGGGCATGTCCTACAATGAGCAGTTCTTC. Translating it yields CATSAGGGMSYNEQFF.

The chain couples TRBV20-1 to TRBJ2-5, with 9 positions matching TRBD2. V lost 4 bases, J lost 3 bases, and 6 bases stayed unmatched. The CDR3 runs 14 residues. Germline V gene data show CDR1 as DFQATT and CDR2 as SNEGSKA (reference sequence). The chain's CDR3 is CSAISRGGKETQYF. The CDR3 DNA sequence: TGCAGTGCTATTTCGCGGGGGGGAAAAGAGACCCAGTACTTC.

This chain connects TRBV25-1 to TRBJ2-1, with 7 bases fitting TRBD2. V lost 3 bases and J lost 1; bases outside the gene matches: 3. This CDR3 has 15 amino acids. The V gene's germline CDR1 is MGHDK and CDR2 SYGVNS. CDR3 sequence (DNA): TGTGCCAGCAGTGATTACGGGAGGTCCTACAATGAGCAGTTCTTC. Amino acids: CASSDYGRSYNEQFF.

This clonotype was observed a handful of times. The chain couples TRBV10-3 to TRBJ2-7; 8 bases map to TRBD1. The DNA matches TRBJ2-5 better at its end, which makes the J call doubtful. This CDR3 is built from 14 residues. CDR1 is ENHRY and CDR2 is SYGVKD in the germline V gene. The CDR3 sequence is CAIRATGAKETQYF. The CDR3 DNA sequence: TGTGCCATCAGGGCGACAGGGGCCAAAGAGACCCAGTACTTC.

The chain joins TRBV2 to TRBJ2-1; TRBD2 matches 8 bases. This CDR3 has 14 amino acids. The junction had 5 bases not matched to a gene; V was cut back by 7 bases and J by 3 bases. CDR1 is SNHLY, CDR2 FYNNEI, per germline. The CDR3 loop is CASIGAGGYNEQFF. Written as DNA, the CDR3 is TGTGCCAGCATTGGGGCGGGAGGCTACAATGAGCAGTTCTTC.

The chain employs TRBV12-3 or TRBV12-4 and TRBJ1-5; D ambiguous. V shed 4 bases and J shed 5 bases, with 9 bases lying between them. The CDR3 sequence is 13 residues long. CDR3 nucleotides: TGTGCCAGCAGTTCCCGGACGGATCAGCCCCAGCATTTT. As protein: CASSSRTDQPQHF.

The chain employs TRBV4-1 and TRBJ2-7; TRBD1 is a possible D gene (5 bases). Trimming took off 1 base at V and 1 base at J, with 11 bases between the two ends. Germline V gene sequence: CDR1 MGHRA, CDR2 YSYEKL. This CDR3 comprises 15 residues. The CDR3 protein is CASSQVGRGSYEQYF. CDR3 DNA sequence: TGCGCCAGCAGCCAAGTGGGTAGGGGATCCTACGAGCAGTACTTC.

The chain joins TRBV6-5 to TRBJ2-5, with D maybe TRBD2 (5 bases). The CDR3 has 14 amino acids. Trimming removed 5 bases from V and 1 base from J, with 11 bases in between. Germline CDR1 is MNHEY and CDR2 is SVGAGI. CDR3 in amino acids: CASSKTRGQETQYF. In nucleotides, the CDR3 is TGTGCCAGCAGTAAGACCCGGGGCCAAGAGACCCAGTACTTC.

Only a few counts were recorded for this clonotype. In DNA form, the CDR3 reads TGTGCCTGGGGGGAGATTGGACAGGGGATCAACGAGCAGTACTTC. It encodes CAWGEIGQGINEQYF. This chain connects TRBV30 to TRBJ2-7, with 9 bases that match TRBD1. The junction had 13 bases not matched to a gene; V was cut back by 5 bases and J by 5 bases. Germline V gives CDR1 GTSNPN, CDR2 SVGIG (reference sequence). CDR3 length equals 15 residues. Full variable domain (rest looked up from reference TRBV30 and TRBJ2-7): SQTIHQWPATLVQPVGSPLSLECTVEGTSNPNLYWYRQAAGRGLQLLFYSVGIGQISSEVPQNLSASRPQDRQFILSSKKLLLSDSGFYLCAWGEIGQGINEQYFGPGTRLTVT.

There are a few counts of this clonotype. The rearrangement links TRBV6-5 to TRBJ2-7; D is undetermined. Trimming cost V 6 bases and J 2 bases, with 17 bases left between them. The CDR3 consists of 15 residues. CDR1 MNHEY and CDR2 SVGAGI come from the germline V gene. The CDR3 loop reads CASSPTPGRAYEQYF. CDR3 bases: TGTGCCAGCAGCCCTACCCCCGGCAGAGCCTACGAGCAGTACTTC.

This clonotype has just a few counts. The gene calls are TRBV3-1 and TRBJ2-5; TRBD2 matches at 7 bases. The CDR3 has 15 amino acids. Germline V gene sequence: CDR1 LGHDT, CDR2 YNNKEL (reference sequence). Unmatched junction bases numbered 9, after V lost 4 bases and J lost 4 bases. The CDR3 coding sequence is TGTGCCAGCAGCCCAGCGACTAGCTCGCGAGAGACCCAGTACTTC. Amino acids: CASSPATSSRETQYF.

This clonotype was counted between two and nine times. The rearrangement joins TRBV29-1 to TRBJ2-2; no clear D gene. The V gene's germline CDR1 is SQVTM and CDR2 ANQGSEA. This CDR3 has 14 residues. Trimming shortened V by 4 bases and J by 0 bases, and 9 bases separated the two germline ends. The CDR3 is CSVGSSANTGELFF. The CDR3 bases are TGCAGCGTTGGAAGCAGTGCGAACACCGGGGAGCTGTTTTTT.

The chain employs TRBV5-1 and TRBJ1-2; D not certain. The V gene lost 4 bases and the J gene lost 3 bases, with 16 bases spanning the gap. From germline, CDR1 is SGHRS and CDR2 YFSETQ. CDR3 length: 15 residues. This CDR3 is CASSQVIGQDYGYTF. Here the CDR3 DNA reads TGCGCCAGCAGCCAGGTTATTGGGCAAGACTATGGCTACACCTTC. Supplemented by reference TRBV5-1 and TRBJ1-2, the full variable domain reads KAGVTQTPRYLIKTRGQQVTLSCSPISGHRSVSWYQQTPGQGLQFLFEYFSETQRNKGNFPGRFSGRQFSNSRSEMNVSTLELGDSALYLCASSQVIGQDYGYTFGSGTRLTVV.

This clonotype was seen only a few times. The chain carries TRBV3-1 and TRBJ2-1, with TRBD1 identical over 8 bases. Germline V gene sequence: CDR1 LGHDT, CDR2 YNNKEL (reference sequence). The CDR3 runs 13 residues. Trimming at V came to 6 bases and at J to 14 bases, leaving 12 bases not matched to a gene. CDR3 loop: CASSQITGTGEFF. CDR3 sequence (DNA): TGTGCCAGCAGTCAAATTACGGGGACAGGAGAGTTCTTC.

DNA of the CDR3: TGTGCCAGCAGTTTATTCGTGCAGGGCGACGAGCAGTACTTC. Translated, it gives CASSLFVQGDEQYF. The chain uses TRBV28 and TRBJ2-7; D may be TRBD1 (5 bases). CDR1 and CDR2 (germline): MDHEN, SYDVKM. Trimming removed 1 base at V and 5 bases at J, with 12 bases between. CDR3 length: 14 residues.

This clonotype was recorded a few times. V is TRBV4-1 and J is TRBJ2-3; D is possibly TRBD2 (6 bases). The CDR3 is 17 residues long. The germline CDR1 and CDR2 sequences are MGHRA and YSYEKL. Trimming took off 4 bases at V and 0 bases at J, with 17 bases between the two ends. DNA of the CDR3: TGCGCCAGCAGCCTTCTGAGGTTCGGACTAAGCACAGATACGCAGTATTTT. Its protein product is CASSLLRFGLSTDTQYF.

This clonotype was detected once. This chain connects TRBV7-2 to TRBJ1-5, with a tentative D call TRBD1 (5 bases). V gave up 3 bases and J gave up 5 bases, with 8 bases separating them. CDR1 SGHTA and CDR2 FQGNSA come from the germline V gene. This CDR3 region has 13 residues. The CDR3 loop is CASSLGVHQPQHF. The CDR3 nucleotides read TGTGCCAGCAGCTTGGGGGTGCATCAGCCCCAGCATTTT.

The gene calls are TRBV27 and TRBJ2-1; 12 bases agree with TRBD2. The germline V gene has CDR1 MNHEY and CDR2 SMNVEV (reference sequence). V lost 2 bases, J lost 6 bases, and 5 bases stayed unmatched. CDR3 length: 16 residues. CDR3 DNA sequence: TGTGCCAGCAGTTTAACTAGCGGGAGGTTGAGCAATGAGCAGTTCTTC. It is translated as CASSLTSGRLSNEQFF.

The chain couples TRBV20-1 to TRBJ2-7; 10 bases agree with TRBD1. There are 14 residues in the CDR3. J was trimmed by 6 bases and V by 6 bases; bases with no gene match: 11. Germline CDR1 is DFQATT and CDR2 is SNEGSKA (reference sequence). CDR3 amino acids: CSAPYGRTGGEQYF. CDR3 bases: TGCAGTGCCCCCTACGGCCGGACAGGGGGCGAGCAGTACTTC.

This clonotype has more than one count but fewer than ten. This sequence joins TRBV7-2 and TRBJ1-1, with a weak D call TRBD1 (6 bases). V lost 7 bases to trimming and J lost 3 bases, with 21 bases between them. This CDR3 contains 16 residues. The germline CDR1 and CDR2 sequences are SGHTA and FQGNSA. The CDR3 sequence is CASTPSTGGPYTEAFF. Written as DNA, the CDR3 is TGTGCCAGCACCCCCTCGACGGGGGGCCCGTACACTGAAGCTTTCTTT.

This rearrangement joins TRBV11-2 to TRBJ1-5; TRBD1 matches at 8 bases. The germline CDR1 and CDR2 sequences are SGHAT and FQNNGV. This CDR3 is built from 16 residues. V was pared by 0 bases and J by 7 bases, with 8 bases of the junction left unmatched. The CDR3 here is CASSLDPVTGVQPQHF. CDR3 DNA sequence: TGTGCCAGCAGCTTAGATCCGGTGACAGGGGTCCAGCCCCAGCATTTT. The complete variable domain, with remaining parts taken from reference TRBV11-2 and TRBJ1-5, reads EAGVAQSPRYKIIEKRQSVAFWCNPISGHATLYWYQQILGQGPKLLIQFQNNGVVDDSQLPKDRFSAERLKGVDSTLKIQPAKLEDSAVYLCASSLDPVTGVQPQHFGDGTRLSIL.

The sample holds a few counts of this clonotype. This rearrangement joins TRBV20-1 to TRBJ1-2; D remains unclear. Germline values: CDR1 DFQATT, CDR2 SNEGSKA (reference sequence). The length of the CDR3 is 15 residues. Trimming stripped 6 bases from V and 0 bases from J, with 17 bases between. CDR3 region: CSARKDASPNYGYTF. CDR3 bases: TGCAGTGCGAGGAAGGACGCTTCACCTAACTATGGCTACACCTTC.

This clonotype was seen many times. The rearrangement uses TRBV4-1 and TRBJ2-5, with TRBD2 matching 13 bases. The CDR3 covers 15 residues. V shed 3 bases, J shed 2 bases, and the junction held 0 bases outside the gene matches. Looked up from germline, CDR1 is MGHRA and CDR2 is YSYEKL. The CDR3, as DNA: TGCGCCAGCAGCCAGGGACTAGCGGGGCAAGAGACCCAGTACTTC. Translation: CASSQGLAGQETQYF.

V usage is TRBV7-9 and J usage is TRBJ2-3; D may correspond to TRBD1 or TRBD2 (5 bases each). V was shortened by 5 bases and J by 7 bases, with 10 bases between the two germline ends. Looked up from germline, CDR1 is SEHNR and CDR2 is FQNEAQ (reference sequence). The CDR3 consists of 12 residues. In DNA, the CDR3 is TGTGCCAGCAGCCGGGACGCCTATACGCAGTATTTT. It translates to CASSRDAYTQYF.